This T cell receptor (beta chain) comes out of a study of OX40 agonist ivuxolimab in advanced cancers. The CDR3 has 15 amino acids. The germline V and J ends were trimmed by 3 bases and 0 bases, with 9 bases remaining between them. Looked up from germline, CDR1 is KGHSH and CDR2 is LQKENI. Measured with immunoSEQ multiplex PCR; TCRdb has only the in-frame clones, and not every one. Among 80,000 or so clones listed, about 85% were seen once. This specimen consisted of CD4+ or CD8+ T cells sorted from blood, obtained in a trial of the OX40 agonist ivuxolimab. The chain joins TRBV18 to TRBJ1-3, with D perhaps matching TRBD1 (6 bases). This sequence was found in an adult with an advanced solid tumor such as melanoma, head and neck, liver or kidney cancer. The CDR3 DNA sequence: TGTGCCAGCTCACCGAGGACAGTCTCTGGAAACACCATATATTTT. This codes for CASSPRTVSGNTIYF.